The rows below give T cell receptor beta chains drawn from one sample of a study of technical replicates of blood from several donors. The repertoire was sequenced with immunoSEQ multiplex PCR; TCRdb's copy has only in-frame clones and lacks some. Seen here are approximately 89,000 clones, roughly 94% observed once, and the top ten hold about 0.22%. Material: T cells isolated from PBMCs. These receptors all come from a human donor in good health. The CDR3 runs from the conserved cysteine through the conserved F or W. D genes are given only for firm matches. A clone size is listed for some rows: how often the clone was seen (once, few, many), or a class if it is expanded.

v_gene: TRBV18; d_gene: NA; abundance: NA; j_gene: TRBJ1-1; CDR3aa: CASSPREMNTEAFF; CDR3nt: TGTGCCAGCTCACCCCGGGAAATGAACACTGAAGCTTTCTTT
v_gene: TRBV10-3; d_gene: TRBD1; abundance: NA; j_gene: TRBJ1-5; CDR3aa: CAISQRTGPDQPQHF; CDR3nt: TGTGCCATCAGTCAAAGGACAGGGCCGGATCAGCCCCAGCATTTT
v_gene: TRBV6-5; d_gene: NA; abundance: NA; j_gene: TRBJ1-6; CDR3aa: CASSYETNAGSPLHF; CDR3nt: TGTGCCAGCAGTTACGAGACAAACGCGGGTTCACCCCTCCACTTT
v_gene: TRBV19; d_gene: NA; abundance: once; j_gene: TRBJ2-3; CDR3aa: CASSIGQGRTDTQYF; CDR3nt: TGTGCCAGTAGTATAGGGCAGGGGCGCACAGATACGCAGTATTTT
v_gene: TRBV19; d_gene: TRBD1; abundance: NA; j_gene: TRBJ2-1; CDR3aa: CASRILTGGVNNEQFF; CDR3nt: TGTGCCAGTAGGATCCTTACAGGGGGCGTTAACAATGAGCAGTTCTTC
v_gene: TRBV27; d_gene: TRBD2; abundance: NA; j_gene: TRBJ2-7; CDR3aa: CASSSAGVTYEQYF; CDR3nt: TGTGCCAGCAGTTCAGCGGGAGTGACCTACGAGCAGTACTTC
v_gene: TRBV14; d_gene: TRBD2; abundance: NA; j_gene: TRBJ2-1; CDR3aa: CASSQRPGGFNEQFF; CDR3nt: TGTGCCAGCAGCCAGCGCCCGGGGGGATTCAATGAGCAGTTCTTC
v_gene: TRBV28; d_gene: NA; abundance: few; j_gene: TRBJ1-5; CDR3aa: CASSSLPAQHF; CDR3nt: TGTGCCAGCAGTTCCCTTCCAGCCCAGCATTTT
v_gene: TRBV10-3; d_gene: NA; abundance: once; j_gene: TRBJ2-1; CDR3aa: CAMRRDIAPEQFF; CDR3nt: TGTGCCATGCGCCGGGACATCGCTCCCGAGCAGTTCTTC
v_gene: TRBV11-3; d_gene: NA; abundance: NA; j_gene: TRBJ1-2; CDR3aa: CASSLAGRGYTF; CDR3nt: TGTGCCAGCAGCTTAGCGGGGAGGGGCTACACCTTC
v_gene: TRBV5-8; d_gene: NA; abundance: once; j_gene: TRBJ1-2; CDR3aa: CASSFDSSYGYTF; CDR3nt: TGTGCCAGCAGCTTCGACAGTTCCTATGGCTACACCTTC
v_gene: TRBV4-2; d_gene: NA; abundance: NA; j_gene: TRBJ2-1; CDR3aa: CASSVSLEQFF; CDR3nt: TGTGCCAGCAGCGTATCCCTTGAGCAGTTCTTC
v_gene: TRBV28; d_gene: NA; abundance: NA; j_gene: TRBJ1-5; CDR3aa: CASSLRGYRAPGQPQHF; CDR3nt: TGTGCCAGCAGTTTACGGGGCTACAGGGCCCCCGGTCAGCCCCAGCATTTT
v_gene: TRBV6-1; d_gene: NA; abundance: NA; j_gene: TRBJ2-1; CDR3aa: CASSRSRGSYNEQFF; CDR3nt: TGTGCCAGCAGTAGATCCCGGGGGTCCTACAATGAGCAGTTCTTC
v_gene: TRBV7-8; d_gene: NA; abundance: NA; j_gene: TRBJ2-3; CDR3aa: CASSRKFGVDTQYF; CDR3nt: TGTGCCAGCAGCCGCAAGTTCGGTGTAGATACGCAGTATTTT
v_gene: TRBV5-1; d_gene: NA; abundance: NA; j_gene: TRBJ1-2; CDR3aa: CASSLVREGYTF; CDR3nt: TGCGCCAGCAGCTTGGTGAGGGAAGGCTACACCTTC
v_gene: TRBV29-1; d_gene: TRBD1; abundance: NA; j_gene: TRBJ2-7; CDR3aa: CSVVGGRNPGQGYEQYF; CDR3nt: TGCAGCGTTGTGGGAGGGCGTAACCCGGGACAGGGCTACGAGCAGTACTTC
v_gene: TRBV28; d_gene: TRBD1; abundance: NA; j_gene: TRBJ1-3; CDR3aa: CASSWGTGVGGNTIYF; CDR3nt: TGTGCCAGCAGTTGGGGGACAGGGGTTGGTGGAAACACCATATATTTT
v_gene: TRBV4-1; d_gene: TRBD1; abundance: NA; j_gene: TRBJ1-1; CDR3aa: CASSPPTGLGAEAFF; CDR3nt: TGCGCCAGCAGCCCACCGACAGGGTTGGGAGCTGAAGCTTTCTTT
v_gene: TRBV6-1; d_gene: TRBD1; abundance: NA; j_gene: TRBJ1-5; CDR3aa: CASSDPRGTAINQPQHF; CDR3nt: TGTGCCAGCAGTGACCCCAGAGGGACAGCTATCAATCAGCCCCAGCATTTT
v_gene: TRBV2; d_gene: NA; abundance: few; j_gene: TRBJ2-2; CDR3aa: CASRFSGTNTGELFF; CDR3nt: TGTGCCAGCAGGTTTAGCGGTACGAACACCGGGGAGCTGTTTTTT
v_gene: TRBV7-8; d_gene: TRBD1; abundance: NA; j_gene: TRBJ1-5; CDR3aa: CASSLVGRGTGGQPQHF; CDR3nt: TGTGCCAGCAGCTTAGTCGGGCGGGGGACAGGCGGTCAGCCCCAGCATTTT
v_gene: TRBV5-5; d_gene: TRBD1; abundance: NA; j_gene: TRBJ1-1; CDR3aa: CASSPRTGVVTAFF; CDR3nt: TGTGCCAGCAGCCCAAGGACAGGGGTTGTCACAGCTTTCTTT
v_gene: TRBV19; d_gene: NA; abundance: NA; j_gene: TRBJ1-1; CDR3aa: CASSIDGVNTEAFF; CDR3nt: TGTGCCAGTAGTATAGACGGAGTGAACACTGAAGCTTTCTTT